This T cell receptor beta chain was profiled in a study of cytomegalovirus exposure and HLA in healthy donors. Overall study findings and caveats: Another analysis was done later, and it associated over 15,000 TCR beta sequences with HLA alleles at 0.05 false discovery rate. The authors assumed roughly uniform sequencing depth across donors for presence/absence analyses.

The PCR ran on 60 Vbeta and 13 Jbeta primers. The table came from immunoSEQ multiplex PCR; TCRdb's copy has only in-frame clones and leaves some out. Altogether around 100,000 clones are present, roughly 80% being singletons, with the ten largest covering around a fifth. It was healthy bone marrow donors who served as donors. Notes on this clone: The target antigen is unknown.

V dropped 3 bases and J dropped 3; count of bases not matched to a gene: 6. The CDR3 extends over 16 amino acids. The germline V gene has CDR1 KGHSH and CDR2 LQKENI. Material: PBMCs. This chain links TRBV18 with TRBJ2-1; 9 bases are a match to TRBD1. The clonotype originates from a young man in good health and CMV-seropositive. The CDR3 sequence is CASSPPGQGIYNEQFF. DNA for the CDR3: TGTGCCAGCTCACCGCCGGGACAGGGAATCTACAATGAGCAGTTCTTC.